This T cell receptor beta chain was recovered during a study of response to subunit inactivated influenza vaccine. CDR1 and CDR2 (germline): MNHEY, SMNVEV (reference sequence). V lost 6 bases and J 4 bases, leaving 15 bases between the germline ends. This CDR3 is built from 14 residues. This clonotype showed up just a few times. Using its own MiXCR run on the RT-PCR reads, TCRdb lists one record per CDR3 protein. The table includes approximately 530,000 distinct CDR3 sequences, about 8% detected once. This sequence was found in a man between 50 and 69 years old who received an inactivated influenza vaccine. The chain uses TRBV27 and TRBJ1-2; a weak D match, TRBD1 (6 bases). Sequencing used PBMCs from blood, obtained around 25 months after vaccination. Here the CDR3 DNA reads TGTGCCAGCAGCCCCCTCGGGGGCCCCTATGGCTACACCTTC. Translation: CASSPLGGPYGYTF.